The TCR beta chain under discussion was sequenced for a study of response to subunit inactivated influenza vaccine (dated by TCRdb to the late 2010s). Broadly, across the study: The study used deep quantitative T cell receptor repertoire profiling to track responses to a trivalent subunit inactivated influenza vaccine.

What the work shows at the level of the full study, not this receptor alone: It was suggested by the authors that each seasonal influenza vaccination may recruit only a limited number of new T cells.

Library prep was done by RT-PCR. The listed sequencing device is Illumina HiSeq 2500. The public sequencing data were trimmed at Q25 with fastp and processed into clonotypes with MiXCR by TCRdb, which kept only in-frame beta chains. Rows are combined by CDR3 protein, so each entry shows the most common genes and DNA. The sample records 710,000 or so distinct CDR3 sequences, roughly 14% of which are singletons. The ten largest clones represent more than 9% of the sample. This clonotype was detected a few times. No cognate antigen has been identified for it. Base qualities are missing; no much larger clone stands one base away. Reading the germline V gene gives CDR1 ENHRY and CDR2 SYGVKD. The CDR3 runs 12 amino acids, cysteine and phenylalanine included. The DNA shown is the 36-base CDR3, in frame from base 1.

The rearrangement joined TRBV10-3 to TRBJ1-1; the D gene is unclear. The sample in question was PBMCs from blood, obtained approximately 13 days after vaccination. The clonotype originates from a man aged 50 to 59 who received an inactivated influenza vaccine. Donor details come from another sample of the same person, matched by shared clones. In nucleotides, the sequence is TGTGCGGCCAATAGAGGGAACACTGAAGCTTTCTTT. This translates into CAANRGNTEAFF.